This T cell receptor beta chain is from a study of OX40 agonist ivuxolimab in advanced cancers. The method was immunoSEQ multiplex PCR; TCRdb's version includes in-frame clones alone and lacks a portion of them. The sample includes 20,000 to 30,000 clones, 75% to 90% seen only once; the top ten take roughly 33%. This CDR3 has 13 amino acids. V dropped 1 base and J dropped 6 bases, with 6 bases sitting between them. The germline CDR1 and CDR2 sequences are SGHAT and FQNNGV. The source was CD4+ or CD8+ T cells sorted from blood, collected in a trial of the OX40 agonist ivuxolimab. The clonotype originates from an adult with an advanced solid tumor such as melanoma, head and neck, liver or kidney cancer. The V gene is TRBV11-2, the J gene TRBJ2-2, with D perhaps matching TRBD2 (6 bases). The CDR3 sequence: CASSLAGAGELFF. The CDR3 bases are TGTGCCAGCAGCTTAGCGGGGGCCGGGGAGCTGTTTTTT.